This TCR beta chain is from a study of cytomegalovirus exposure and HLA in healthy donors. Looking at the study overall: A previous analysis identified approximately 110 million unique TCR beta sequences derived from some 170 million T cells.

Turning to this clone: Its cognate antigen is unknown.

In the PCR, 60 Vbeta and 13 Jbeta primers were used. Method: immunoSEQ multiplex PCR; TCRdb's copy keeps in-frame clones and lacks some. The sample contains 90,000 to 120,000 clones, over 80% of which appear only once. Findings of the study overall: In a later analysis, specific HLA alleles were associated with 15,000 or so TCR beta sequences at a 0.05 false discovery rate. Researchers reported in a later analysis that a missense DCLRE1C variant was tied to TCR beta V- and J-gene trimming. Versus the approximately 700-donor mean, an Asian-associated ancestry cluster reportedly showed fewer N-insertions in a later analysis.

Germline loops: CDR1 DFQATT, CDR2 SNEGSKA (reference sequence). The CDR3 covers 11 residues. V shed 7 bases and J shed 5 bases, with 11 bases lying between them. V gene TRBV20-1 combines with J gene TRBJ1-2; D might be TRBD1 (5 bases). Sequencing used PBMCs. This TCR was recovered from a young man in good health and CMV-seropositive. CDR3 in amino acids: CSVGLRYGYTF. The CDR3 region has the DNA TGCAGTGTGGGACTGAGATATGGCTACACCTTC.